The clone carrying this TCR beta chain has just a few counts. Its antigen is undetermined. Relying on iRepertoire HTBI primers and Arm-PCR of CDR3 regions, the team built TCR beta libraries. Each CDR3 protein is one row after TCRdb ran MiXCR on the multiplex PCR reads. The repertoire holds over 400,000 distinct CDR3 sequences, approximately 15% seen once, with roughly 18% in the top ten. The data derive from a study of regulatory T cells in long-lasting Graves disease. General study results and limits: TCR diversity was lower in persistent Graves' patients (versus newly diagnosed ones).

Time point described: newly diagnosed GD, antithyroid drugs for less than 3 months. Researchers made the TCR library from RNA that was extracted from PBMCs. In each case, Graves' disease was diagnosed per American Thyroid Association guidelines. CDR3 size: 15 residues. Trimming removed 0 bases from V and 2 bases from J, with 13 bases in between. Per germline, CDR1 DFQATT and CDR2 SNEGSKA (reference sequence). This sample was shared with a second study, whose subject was T cells in Graves' hyperthyroidism and ophthalmopathy. That report adds: Graves' hyperthyroidism without ophthalmopathy progression within 18 months was termed stable. TCR CDR3 underwent first-round RT-PCR with the HTBI primer set.

This specimen was peripheral blood mononuclear cells (PBMCs), taken at new diagnosis, from a patient treated with antithyroid drugs. This chain links TRBV20-1 with TRBJ1-2; a possible D gene is TRBD1 (5 bases). This clonotype originated in a woman aged 50 to 65 with Graves disease. CDR3 nucleotide sequence: TGCAGTGCTAGAGATTTCCGGGACGGGAACTATGGCTACACCTTC. This sequence encodes CSARDFRDGNYGYTF.